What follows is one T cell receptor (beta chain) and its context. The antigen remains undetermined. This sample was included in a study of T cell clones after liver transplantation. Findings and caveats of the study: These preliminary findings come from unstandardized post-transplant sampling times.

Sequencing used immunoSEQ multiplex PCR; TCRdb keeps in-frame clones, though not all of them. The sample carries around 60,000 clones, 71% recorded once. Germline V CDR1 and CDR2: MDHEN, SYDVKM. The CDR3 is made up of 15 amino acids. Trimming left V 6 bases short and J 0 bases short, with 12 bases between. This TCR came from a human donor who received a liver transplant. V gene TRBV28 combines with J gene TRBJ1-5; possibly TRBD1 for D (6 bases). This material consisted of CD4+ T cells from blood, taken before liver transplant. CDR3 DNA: TGTGCCAGCAGCACACCACAGGGTAGCAATCAGCCCCAGCATTTT. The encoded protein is CASSTPQGSNQPQHF.